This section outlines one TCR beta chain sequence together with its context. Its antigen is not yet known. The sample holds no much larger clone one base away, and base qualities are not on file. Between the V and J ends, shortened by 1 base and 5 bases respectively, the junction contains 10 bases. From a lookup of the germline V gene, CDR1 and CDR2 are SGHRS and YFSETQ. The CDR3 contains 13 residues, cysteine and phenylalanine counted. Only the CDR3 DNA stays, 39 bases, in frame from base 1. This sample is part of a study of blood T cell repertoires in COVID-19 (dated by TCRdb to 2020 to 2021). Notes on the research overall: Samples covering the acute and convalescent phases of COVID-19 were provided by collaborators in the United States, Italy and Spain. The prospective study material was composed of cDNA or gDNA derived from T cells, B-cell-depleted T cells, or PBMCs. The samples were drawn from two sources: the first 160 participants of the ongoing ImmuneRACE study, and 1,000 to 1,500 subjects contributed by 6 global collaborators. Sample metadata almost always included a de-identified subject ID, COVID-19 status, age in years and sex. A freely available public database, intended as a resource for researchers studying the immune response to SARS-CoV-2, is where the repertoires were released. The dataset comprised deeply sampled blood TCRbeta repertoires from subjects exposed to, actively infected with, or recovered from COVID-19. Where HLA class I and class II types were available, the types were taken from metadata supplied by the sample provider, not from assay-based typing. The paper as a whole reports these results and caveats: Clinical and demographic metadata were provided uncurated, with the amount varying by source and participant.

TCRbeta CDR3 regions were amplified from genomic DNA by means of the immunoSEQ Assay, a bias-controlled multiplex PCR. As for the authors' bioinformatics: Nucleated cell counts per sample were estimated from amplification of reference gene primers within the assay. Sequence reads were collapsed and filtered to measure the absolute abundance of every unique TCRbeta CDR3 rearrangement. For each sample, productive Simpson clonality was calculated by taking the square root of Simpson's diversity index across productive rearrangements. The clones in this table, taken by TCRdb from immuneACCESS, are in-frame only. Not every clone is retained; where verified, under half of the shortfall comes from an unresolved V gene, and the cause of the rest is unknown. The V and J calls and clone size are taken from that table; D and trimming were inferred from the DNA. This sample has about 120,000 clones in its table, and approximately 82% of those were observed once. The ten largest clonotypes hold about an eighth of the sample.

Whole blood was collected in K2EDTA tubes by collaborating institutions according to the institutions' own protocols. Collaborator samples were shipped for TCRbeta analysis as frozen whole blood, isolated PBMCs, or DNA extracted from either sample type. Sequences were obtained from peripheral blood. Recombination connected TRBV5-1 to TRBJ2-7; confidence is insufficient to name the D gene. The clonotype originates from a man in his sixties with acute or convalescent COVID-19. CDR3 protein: CASSLRLRHEQYF. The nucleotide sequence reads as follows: TGCGCCAGCAGCTTGAGATTGCGGCACGAGCAGTACTTC.